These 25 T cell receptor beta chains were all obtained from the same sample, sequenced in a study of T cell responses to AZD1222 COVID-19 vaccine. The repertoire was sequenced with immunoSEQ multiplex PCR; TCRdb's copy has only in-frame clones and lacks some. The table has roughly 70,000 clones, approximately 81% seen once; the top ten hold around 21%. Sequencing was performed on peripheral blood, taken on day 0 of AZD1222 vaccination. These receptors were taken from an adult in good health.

The CDR3 sequence: CASSTQTSGYVNEQFF. In nucleotides, the CDR3 is TGTGCCAGTAGTACCCAGACTAGCGGGTACGTCAATGAGCAGTTCTTC. This chain connects TRBV19 to TRBJ2-1, with 10 bases matching TRBD2. V was pared by 4 bases and J by 6 bases, with 9 bases of the junction left unmatched. Germline V gene data show CDR1 as LNHDA and CDR2 as SQIVND (reference sequence). This CDR3 contains 16 residues.

CDR3 sequence: CASSLVYYGYTF. The CDR3 DNA is TGTGCCAGCAGTTTAGTATACTATGGCTACACCTTC. The V gene is TRBV28, the J gene TRBJ1-2; no clear D. The germline V and J ends were trimmed by 2 bases and 3 bases, with 4 bases remaining between them. Germline CDR1 reads MDHEN; CDR2 reads SYDVKM. CDR3 length: 12 residues.

The CDR3 loop reads CASSNNRETQYF. CDR3 sequence (DNA): TGTGCCAGTAGTAACAACAGGGAGACCCAGTACTTC. The rearrangement uses TRBV19 and TRBJ2-5; TRBD1 might be the D (5 bases). V was pared by 4 bases and J by 5 bases, with 8 bases between. The germline V gene has CDR1 LNHDA and CDR2 SQIVND (reference sequence). CDR3 length: 12 residues. Filled out from reference TRBV19 and TRBJ2-5, the complete variable domain reads DGGITQSPKYLFRKEGQNVTLSCEQNLNHDAMYWYRQDPGQGLRLIYYSQIVNDFQKGDIAEGYSVSREKKESFPLTVTSAQKNPTAFYLCASSNNRETQYFGPGTRLLVL.

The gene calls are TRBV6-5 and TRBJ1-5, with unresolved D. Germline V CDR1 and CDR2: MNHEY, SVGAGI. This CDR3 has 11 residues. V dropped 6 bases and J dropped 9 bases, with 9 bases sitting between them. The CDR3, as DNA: TGTGCCAGCAGAGACGTCGGGCCCCAGCATTTT. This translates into CASRDVGPQHF.

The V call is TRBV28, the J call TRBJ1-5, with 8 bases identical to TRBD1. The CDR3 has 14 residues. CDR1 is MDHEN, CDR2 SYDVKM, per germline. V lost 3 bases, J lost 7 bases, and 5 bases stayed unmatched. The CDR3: CASSLYRGGQPQHF. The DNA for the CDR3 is TGTGCCAGCAGTTTGTACAGGGGGGGACAGCCCCAGCATTTT.

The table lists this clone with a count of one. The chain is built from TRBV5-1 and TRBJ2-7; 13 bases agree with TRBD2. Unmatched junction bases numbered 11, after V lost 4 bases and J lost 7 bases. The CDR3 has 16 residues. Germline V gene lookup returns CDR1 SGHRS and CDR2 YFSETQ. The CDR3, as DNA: TGCGCCAGCAGCAGACTAGCGGGAGGTTCCGTCGGAGAGCAGTACTTC. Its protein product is CASSRLAGGSVGEQYF.

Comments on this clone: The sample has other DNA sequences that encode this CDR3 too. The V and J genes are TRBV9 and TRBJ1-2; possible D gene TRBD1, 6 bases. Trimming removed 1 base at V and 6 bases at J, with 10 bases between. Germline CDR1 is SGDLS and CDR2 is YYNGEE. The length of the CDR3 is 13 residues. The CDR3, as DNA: TGTGCCAGCAGCGTAAGGGGGGGTGATGGCTACACCTTC. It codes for CASSVRGGDGYTF. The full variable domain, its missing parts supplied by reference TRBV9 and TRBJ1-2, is DSGVTQTPKHLITATGQRVTLRCSPRSGDLSVYWYQQSLDQGLQFLIQYYNGEERAKGNILERFSAQQFPDLHSELNLSSLELGDSALYFCASSVRGGDGYTFGSGTRLTVV.

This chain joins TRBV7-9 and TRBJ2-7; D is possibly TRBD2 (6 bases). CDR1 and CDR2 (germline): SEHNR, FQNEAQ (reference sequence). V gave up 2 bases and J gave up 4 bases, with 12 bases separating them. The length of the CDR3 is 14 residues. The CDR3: CASSLYGGLYEQYF. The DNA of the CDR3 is TGTGCCAGCAGCTTATACGGAGGGCTATACGAGCAGTACTTC. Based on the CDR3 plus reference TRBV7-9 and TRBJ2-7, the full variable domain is DTGVSQNPRHKITKRGQNVTFRCDPISEHNRLYWYRQTLGQGPEFLTYFQNEAQLEKSRLLSDRFSAERPKGSFSTLEIQRTEQGDSAMYLCASSLYGGLYEQYFGPGTRLTVT.

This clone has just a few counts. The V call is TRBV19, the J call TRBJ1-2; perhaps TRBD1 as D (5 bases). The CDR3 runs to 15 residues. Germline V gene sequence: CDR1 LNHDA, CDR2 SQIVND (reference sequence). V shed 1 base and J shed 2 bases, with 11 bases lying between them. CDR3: CASSIAAGQNYGYTF. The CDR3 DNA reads TGTGCCAGTAGTATAGCCGCAGGGCAGAACTATGGCTACACCTTC. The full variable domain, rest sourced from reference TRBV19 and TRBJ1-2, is DGGITQSPKYLFRKEGQNVTLSCEQNLNHDAMYWYRQDPGQGLRLIYYSQIVNDFQKGDIAEGYSVSREKKESFPLTVTSAQKNPTAFYLCASSIAAGQNYGYTFGSGTRLTVV.

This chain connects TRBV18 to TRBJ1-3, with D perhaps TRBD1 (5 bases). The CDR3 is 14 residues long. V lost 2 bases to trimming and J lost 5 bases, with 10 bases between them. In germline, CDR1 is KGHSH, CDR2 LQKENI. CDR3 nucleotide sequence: TGTGCCAGCTCACCAGCGACAGAGAGAAACACCATATATTTT. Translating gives CASSPATERNTIYF.

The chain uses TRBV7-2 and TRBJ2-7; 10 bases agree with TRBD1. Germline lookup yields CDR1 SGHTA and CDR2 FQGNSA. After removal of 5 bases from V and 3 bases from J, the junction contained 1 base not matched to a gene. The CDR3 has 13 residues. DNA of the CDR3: TGTGCCAGCAGCAGGGACAGGGGCTACGAGCAGTACTTC. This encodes CASSRDRGYEQYF. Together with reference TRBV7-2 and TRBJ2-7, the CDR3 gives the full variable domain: GAGVSQSPSNKVTEKGKDVELRCDPISGHTALYWYRQSLGQGLEFLIYFQGNSAPDKSGLPSDRFSAERTGGSVSTLTIQRTQQEDSAVYLCASSRDRGYEQYFGPGTRLTVT.

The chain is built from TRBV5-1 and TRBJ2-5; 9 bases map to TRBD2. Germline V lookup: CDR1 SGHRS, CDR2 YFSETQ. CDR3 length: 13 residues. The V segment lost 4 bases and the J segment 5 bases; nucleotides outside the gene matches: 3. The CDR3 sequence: CASSAGGRETQYF. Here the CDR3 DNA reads TGCGCCAGCAGCGCGGGGGGGCGTGAGACCCAGTACTTC.

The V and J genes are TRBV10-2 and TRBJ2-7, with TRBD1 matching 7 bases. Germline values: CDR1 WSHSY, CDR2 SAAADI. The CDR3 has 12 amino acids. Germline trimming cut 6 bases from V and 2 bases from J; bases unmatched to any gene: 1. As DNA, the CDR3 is TGCGCCAGCAGACAGGGGCCCTACGAGCAGTACTTC. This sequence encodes CASRQGPYEQYF.

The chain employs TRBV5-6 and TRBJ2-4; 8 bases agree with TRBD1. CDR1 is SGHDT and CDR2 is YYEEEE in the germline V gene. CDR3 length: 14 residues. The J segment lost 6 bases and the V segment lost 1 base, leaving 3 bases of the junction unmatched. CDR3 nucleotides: TGTGCCAGCAGCTTGATTGGGACAGGAAACATTCAGTACTTC. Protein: CASSLIGTGNIQYF.

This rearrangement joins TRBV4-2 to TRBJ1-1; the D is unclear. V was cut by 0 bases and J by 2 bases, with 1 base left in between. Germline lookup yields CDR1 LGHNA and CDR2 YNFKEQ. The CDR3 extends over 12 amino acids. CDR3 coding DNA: TGTGCCAGCAGCCAAGAAAACACTGAAGCTTTCTTT. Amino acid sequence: CASSQENTEAFF.

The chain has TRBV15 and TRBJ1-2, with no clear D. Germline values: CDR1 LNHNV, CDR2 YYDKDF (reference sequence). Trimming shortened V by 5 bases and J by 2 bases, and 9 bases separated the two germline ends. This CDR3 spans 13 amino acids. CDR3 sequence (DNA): TGTGCCACCAGCGTAGACAAAAACTATGGCTACACCTTC. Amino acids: CATSVDKNYGYTF. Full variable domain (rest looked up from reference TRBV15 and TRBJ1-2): DAMVIQNPRYQVTQFGKPVTLSCSQTLNHNVMYWYQQKSSQAPKLLFHYYDKDFNNEADTPDNFQSRRPNTSFCFLDIRSPGLGDTAMYLCATSVDKNYGYTFGSGTRLTVV.

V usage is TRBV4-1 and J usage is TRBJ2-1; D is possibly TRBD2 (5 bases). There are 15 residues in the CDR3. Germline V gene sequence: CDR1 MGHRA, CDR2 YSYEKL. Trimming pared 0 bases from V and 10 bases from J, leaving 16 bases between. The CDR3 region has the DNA TGCGCCAGCAGCCAAGATTACGGGGAATCCCGCGAGCAGTTCTTC. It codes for CASSQDYGESREQFF.

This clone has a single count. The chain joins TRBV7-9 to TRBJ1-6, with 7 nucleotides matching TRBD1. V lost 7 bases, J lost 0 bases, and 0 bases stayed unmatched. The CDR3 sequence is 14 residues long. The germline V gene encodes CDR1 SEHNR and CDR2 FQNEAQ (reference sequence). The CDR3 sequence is CASTGGSYNSPLHF. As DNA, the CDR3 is TGTGCCAGCACAGGGGGCTCCTATAATTCACCCCTCCACTTT.

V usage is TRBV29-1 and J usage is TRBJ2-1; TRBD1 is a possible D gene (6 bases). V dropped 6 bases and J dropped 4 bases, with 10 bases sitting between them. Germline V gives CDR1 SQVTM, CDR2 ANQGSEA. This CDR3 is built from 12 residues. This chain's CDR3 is CSVARGYNEQFF. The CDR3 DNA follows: TGCAGCGTCGCCAGGGGATACAATGAGCAGTTCTTC.

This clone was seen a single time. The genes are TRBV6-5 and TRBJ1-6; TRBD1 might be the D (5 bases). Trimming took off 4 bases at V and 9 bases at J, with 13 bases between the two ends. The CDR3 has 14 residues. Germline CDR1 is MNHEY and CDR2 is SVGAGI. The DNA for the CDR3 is TGTGCCAGCAGTTGGGACCAGGTTGCTTCACCCCTCCACTTT. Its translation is CASSWDQVASPLHF.

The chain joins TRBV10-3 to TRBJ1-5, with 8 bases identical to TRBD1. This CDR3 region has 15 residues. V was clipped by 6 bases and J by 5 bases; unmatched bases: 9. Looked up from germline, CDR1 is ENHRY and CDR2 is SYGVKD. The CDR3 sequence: CAISAADRGHQPQHF. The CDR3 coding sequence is TGTGCCATCAGCGCCGCCGACAGGGGTCATCAGCCCCAGCATTTT.

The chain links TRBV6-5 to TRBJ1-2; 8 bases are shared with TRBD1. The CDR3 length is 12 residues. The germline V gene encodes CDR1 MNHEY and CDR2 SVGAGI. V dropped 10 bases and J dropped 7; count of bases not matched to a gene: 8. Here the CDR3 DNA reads TGTGCCAACTCTCCTACAGGGGGTGGCTACACCTTC. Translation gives CANSPTGGGYTF.

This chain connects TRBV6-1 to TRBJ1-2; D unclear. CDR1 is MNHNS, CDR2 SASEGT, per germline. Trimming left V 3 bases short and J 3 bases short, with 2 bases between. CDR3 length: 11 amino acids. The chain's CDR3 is CASSDHYGYTF. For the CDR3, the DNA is TGTGCCAGCAGTGACCACTATGGCTACACCTTC.

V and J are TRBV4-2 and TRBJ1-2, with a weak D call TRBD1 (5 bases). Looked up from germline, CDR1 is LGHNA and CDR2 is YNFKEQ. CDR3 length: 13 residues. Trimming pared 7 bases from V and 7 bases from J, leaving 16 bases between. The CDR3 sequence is CASTGQGASGYTF. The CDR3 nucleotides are TGTGCCAGCACCGGACAAGGGGCGAGTGGCTACACCTTC.

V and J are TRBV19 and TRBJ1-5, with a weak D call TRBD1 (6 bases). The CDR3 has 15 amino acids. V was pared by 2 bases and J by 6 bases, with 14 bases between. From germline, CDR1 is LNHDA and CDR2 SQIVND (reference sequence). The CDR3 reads CASSISGGGRQPQHF. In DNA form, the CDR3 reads TGTGCCAGTAGTATATCTGGGGGCGGTCGTCAGCCCCAGCATTTT.